This passage covers 19 T cell receptor delta chains from one sample sequenced in a study of gamma-delta T cells after stem cell transplantation. TCRdb called clones from the RT-PCR reads again using CATT. The sample yields 7,600 or so delta-chain clones, roughly 14% seen once. The sequenced material came from gamma-delta T cells. Receptor source: a human donor. It is not recorded whose cells these are; they may come from a transplant donor.

This clone has just a few counts. A far larger clone is only one base removed, so a read error is likely. The chain carries TRDV2 and TRDJ2, with TRDD3 matching 8 bases. Losses at the gene ends were 1 base for V and 5 bases for J; bases not matched to a gene: 2. CDR3 length: 14 residues. Germline V gives CDR1 GEAIGNYY, CDR2 EKD. The CDR3: CACDTMGDTAQLFF. The CDR3 nucleotides read TGTGCCTGTGACACGATGGGGGATACAGCACAACTCTTCTTT.

The genes are TRDV3 and TRDJ3; TRDD3 aligns across 8 bases. The CDR3 length is 21 residues. Germline CDR1 TVYSNPD, CDR2 GDNSRS (reference sequence). The J segment lost 0 bases and the V segment lost 2 bases, leaving 18 bases of the junction unmatched. For the CDR3, the DNA is TGTGCCTTTGTCCCTCAATCAAACTGGGGGCCATCCTCCTGGGACACCCGACAGATGTTTTTC. Its protein product is CAFVPQSNWGPSSWDTRQMFF. Full variable domain (remainder filled in from reference TRDV3 and TRDJ3): CDKVTQSSPDQTVASGSEVVLLCTYDTVYSNPDLFWYRIRPDYSFQFVFYGDNSRSEGADFTQGRFSVKHILTQKAFHLVISPVRTEDSATYYCAFVPQSNWGPSSWDTRQMFFGTGIKLFVEP.

This clone qualifies as medium-sized. The rearrangement uses TRDV3 and TRDJ1; the match to TRDD3 covers 7 bases. Germline-derived CDR1 and CDR2 are TVYSNPD and GDNSRS (reference sequence). Trimming at V came to 3 bases and at J to 0 bases, leaving 16 bases not matched to a gene. CDR3 length: 17 amino acids. The CDR3 loop reads CALKSGPDWGYTDKLIF. In DNA form, the CDR3 reads TGTGCCTTGAAATCCGGGCCCGACTGGGGATACACCGATAAACTCATCTTT.

This sequence joins TRDV1 and TRDJ1; 10 bases match TRDD3. The CDR3 totals 17 residues. Looked up from germline, CDR1 is TSWWSYY and CDR2 is QGS. After removal of 1 base from V and 10 bases from J, the junction contained 15 bases not matched to a gene. CDR3 nucleotides: TGTGCTCTTGGGGAACCACCCGTCTTGGGGGATACAGGGAGACTCATCTTT. It specifies CALGEPPVLGDTGRLIF.

This clone was counted between two and nine times. The V gene is TRDV1, the J gene TRDJ1, with D maybe TRDD2 (6 bases). Germline CDR1 reads TSWWSYY; CDR2 reads QGS. Deletions cut 3 bases from V and 3 bases from J, with 14 bases between. The CDR3 has 15 residues. The CDR3 here is CALGDLNFLADKLIF. CDR3 coding DNA: TGTGCTCTTGGGGACCTAAACTTCCTGGCCGATAAACTCATCTTT.

On this clone itself: This could be a read error, since a much larger clone is one nucleotide away. The sample carries other DNA sequences with the same CDR3. The chain has TRDV2 and TRDJ1; TRDD3 agrees at 10 bases. Germline V gene data show CDR1 as GEAIGNYY and CDR2 as EKD. The CDR3 has 18 amino acids. V gave up 0 bases and J gave up 5 bases; unmatched junction bases: 14. The CDR3 here is CACDTGSWYWGIPDKLIF. CDR3 coding DNA: TGTGCCTGTGACACCGGTTCATGGTACTGGGGGATTCCGGATAAACTCATCTTT.

This clone was counted only a few times. The identical CDR3 is also encoded by other nucleotide sequences in the sample. The chain is built from TRDV3 and TRDJ1; 9 nucleotides align to TRDD3. Germline loops: CDR1 TVYSNPD, CDR2 GDNSRS (reference sequence). CDR3 length: 17 amino acids. Losses at the gene ends were 1 base for V and 5 bases for J; bases not matched to a gene: 17. This CDR3 reads CAFNSPTFGDTKDKLIF. For the CDR3, the DNA is TGTGCCTTTAATTCTCCTACGTTTGGGGATACGAAGGATAAACTCATCTTT.

This chain links TRDV1 with TRDJ1, with 8 bases that match TRDD2. Germline loops: CDR1 TSWWSYY, CDR2 QGS. The V segment lost 1 base and the J segment 0 bases; nucleotides outside the gene matches: 13. This CDR3 contains 19 residues. The CDR3 loop reads CALGEPPSYLSSNTDKLIF. In nucleotides, the CDR3 is TGTGCTCTTGGGGAACCCCCTTCCTATCTATCCTCTAACACCGATAAACTCATCTTT.

Concerning this clone: This may be a read error: a much more frequent sequence differs by one nucleotide. Other DNA sequences in the sample encode the same CDR3. The chain employs TRAV29/DV5 and TRDJ1; 10 bases agree with TRDD3. Germline CDR1 NSMFDY, CDR2 ISSIKDK. This CDR3 contains 17 residues. CDR3 loop: CAASVSYTGGSTDKLIF. The CDR3 DNA reads TGTGCAGCAAGCGTTTCCTACACTGGGGGATCCACCGATAAACTTATCTTT.

The chain has TRDV2 and TRDJ3; 7 bases line up with TRDD3. Germline values: CDR1 GEAIGNYY, CDR2 EKD. The CDR3 has 17 amino acids. The V segment lost 1 base and the J segment 0 bases; nucleotides outside the gene matches: 2. The CDR3 reads CACDTGGGSWDTRQMFF. The CDR3 DNA is TGTGCCTGTGACACTGGGGGAGGCTCCTGGGACACCCGACAGATGTTTTTC.

The chain carries TRAV29/DV5 and TRDJ1, with D possibly being TRDD3 (10 bases). The V and J ends lost 2 bases and 0 bases respectively, with 29 bases between them. There are 20 residues in the CDR3. Germline CDR1 reads NSMFDY; CDR2 reads ISSIKDK. The CDR3 DNA is TGTGCAGCAAGGGGCCTTCCTACAGGGACTGGGGGATCCCACACCGATAAACTCATCTTT. Translated, it gives CAARGLPTGTGGSHTDKLIF. The complete variable domain, with remaining parts taken from reference TRAV29/DV5 and TRDJ1, reads DQQVKQNSPSLSVQEGRISILNCDYTNSMFDYFLWYKKYPAEGPTFLISISSIKDKNEDGRFTVFLNKSAKHLSLHIVPSQPGDSAVYFCAARGLPTGTGGSHTDKLIFGKGTRVTVEP.

V usage is TRDV2 and J usage is TRDJ1; TRDD3 matches 8 bases. V gave up 5 bases and J gave up 0 bases; unmatched junction bases: 25. Germline V gene sequence: CDR1 GEAIGNYY, CDR2 EKD. The CDR3 is 21 amino acids. This CDR3 is CACGGEAPGVRLGGHTDKLIF. CDR3 coding DNA: TGTGCCTGTGGGGGGGAAGCCCCCGGCGTCAGACTGGGGGGTCACACCGATAAACTCATCTTT.

This clone was seen a handful of times. V and J are TRDV1 and TRDJ1, with 9 nucleotides matching TRDD3. This CDR3 is 24 amino acids long. Trimming removed 0 bases from V and 3 bases from J; junction bases left unmatched: 29. In germline, CDR1 is TSWWSYY, CDR2 QGS. The CDR3 loop is CALGELEVAFLRPGGLGDPDKLIF. As DNA, the CDR3 is TGTGCTCTTGGGGAACTAGAAGTGGCCTTCCTTAGGCCGGGGGGACTGGGGGACCCCGATAAACTCATCTTT.

With respect to this clone: Just one base apart from a much larger clone, this may be a read error. The chain has TRDV2 and TRDJ1; D perhaps matches TRDD3 (5 bases). The ends were cut back, 6 bases at V and 2 bases at J, with 33 bases in the middle. From germline, CDR1 is GEAIGNYY and CDR2 EKD. There are 20 residues in the CDR3. The CDR3 protein is CACLANRGVLYTTPTDKLIF. The CDR3 DNA reads as TGTGCCTGTTTAGCGAACAGGGGGGTACTTTACACAACACCGACCGATAAACTCATCTTT.

This clone was seen only a few times. In the same sample, other DNA sequences code for this CDR3. The chain couples TRDV2 to TRDJ1; 11 nucleotides line up with TRDD3. Germline V gene lookup returns CDR1 GEAIGNYY and CDR2 EKD. The CDR3 contains 15 residues. J lost 2 bases, V lost 0 bases, and 1 base had no gene match. The CDR3 sequence: CACDTLGDTTDKLIF. CDR3 sequence (DNA): TGTGCCTGTGACACCCTGGGGGATACTACCGATAAACTCATCTTT.

There are a few counts of this clone. A clone one base away is much larger, so this may be a read error. This chain joins TRDV2 and TRDJ1; TRDD3 matches at 12 bases. After removal of 3 bases from V and 0 bases from J, the junction contained 13 bases not matched to a gene. There are 19 residues in the CDR3. The V gene's germline CDR1 is GEAIGNYY and CDR2 EKD. The CDR3 nucleotides are TGTGCCTGTGACTCCGTACTGGGGGATACCCCGTCGAACACCGATAAACTCATCTTT. Translated, it gives CACDSVLGDTPSNTDKLIF.

About this clone itself: A much bigger clone sits one base away, suggesting this may be a read error. The V gene is TRDV2, the J gene TRDJ1; 9 bases align to TRDD3. Germline V gives CDR1 GEAIGNYY, CDR2 EKD. The CDR3 runs 18 residues. V was clipped by 0 bases and J by 0 bases; unmatched bases: 10. CDR3 DNA sequence: TGTGCCTGTGACACCGATGACGGGGGATACCCCTACACCGATAAACTCATCTTT. Translated, it gives CACDTDDGGYPYTDKLIF.

By proportion, this clone is medium-sized. The CDR3 protein is CAASYRTGSYTDKLIF. In DNA form, the CDR3 reads TGTGCAGCAAGCTACCGTACTGGGAGCTACACCGATAAACTCATCTTT. The V call is TRAV29/DV5, the J call TRDJ1; tentative D call: TRDD3 (6 bases). V gave up 1 base and J gave up 0 bases, with 16 bases separating them. This CDR3 is 16 amino acids long. Per the germline V gene, CDR1 is NSMFDY and CDR2 is ISSIKDK.

This clone has a handful of counts. The translation of this DNA and the TCRdb protein of a much larger clone differ at residue 3, probably owing to a read error; the protein shown here is translated from the DNA. This chain joins TRDV2 and TRDJ2; tentatively, D is TRDD3 (6 bases). The germline gives CDR1 GEAIGNYY, CDR2 EKD. This CDR3 contains 16 residues. The CDR3 region has the DNA TGTGCCCGTGACACCGTTTGGGGGGCCTCGACAGCACAACTCTTCTTT. It yields the protein CARDTVWGASTAQLFF.